This entry describes one T cell receptor beta chain. The antigen remains unidentified. From germline, CDR1 is MGHDK and CDR2 SYGVNS. The CDR3 is 14 amino acids. V was pared by 4 bases and J by 5 bases, with 7 bases of the junction left unmatched. These data come from a study of cytomegalovirus exposure and HLA in healthy donors. PCR used 60 Vbeta primers and 13 Jbeta primers. Generated by immunoSEQ multiplex PCR, the TCRdb table keeps only in-frame clones and is missing some. This table has 55,000 to 85,000 clones, 86% appearing once. Study-level points and caveats: Immune exposure data for these donors was limited to CMV serostatus. TCR beta chain V- and J-gene trimming was linked, in a later analysis, to a missense variant in DCLRE1C. The later analysis indicated that the majority of CMV-associated TCR beta chains appeared HLA-restricted.

The chain is built from TRBV25-1 and TRBJ1-1, with 7 bases lining up with TRBD1. The sample taken for sequencing was PBMCs. This receptor was taken from a woman aged 25 to 39 in good health and CMV-seronegative. Here the CDR3 reads CASSATGYGTEAFF. CDR3 sequence (DNA): TGTGCCAGCAGTGCGACAGGGTATGGGACTGAAGCTTTCTTT.